A single sample gave rise to the 12 T cell receptor beta chains below, sequenced in a study of blood T cell repertoires in COVID-19. Assay: immunoSEQ multiplex PCR; the TCRdb copy retains only in-frame clones and omits some. In the table there are 150,000 to 200,000 clones, 86% of which are singletons. Sequencing input: peripheral blood. The receptors come from a man aged 55 to 70 with acute or convalescent COVID-19.

The chain is built from TRBV24-1 and TRBJ2-7; TRBD1 matches 11 bases. Germline V gene lookup returns CDR1 KGHDR and CDR2 SFDVKD. J was trimmed by 7 bases and V by 3 bases; bases with no gene match: 7. The CDR3 is 15 amino acids. CDR3 nucleotide sequence: TGTGCCACCAGTGATGCCCCCGGGACAGGGGGAGAGCAGTACTTC. This encodes CATSDAPGTGGEQYF.

The chain is built from TRBV27 and TRBJ2-7; possibly TRBD2 for D (6 bases). Trimming pared 6 bases from V and 0 bases from J, leaving 15 bases between. The germline CDR1 and CDR2 sequences are MNHEY and SMNVEV (reference sequence). The CDR3 length is 15 residues. The CDR3 sequence: CASRLAPRFSYEQYF. CDR3 DNA sequence: TGTGCCAGCAGGCTAGCGCCGAGGTTCTCCTACGAGCAGTACTTC.

J is TRBJ2-1 and V is TRBV6-5; 9 bases agree with TRBD1. There are 12 residues in the CDR3. V was pared by 9 bases and J by 5 bases, with 2 bases of the junction left unmatched. CDR1 is MNHEY, CDR2 SVGAGI, per germline. As DNA, the CDR3 is TGTGCCAGTGGACAGGGGAACAATGAGCAGTTCTTC. Translating gives CASGQGNNEQFF.

The V gene is TRBV11-3, the J gene TRBJ2-1; D remains unclear. Germline V CDR1 and CDR2: SGHNT, YENEEA. The CDR3 sequence is 13 residues long. The ends were cut back, 5 bases at V and 9 bases at J, with 14 bases in the middle. Written as DNA, the CDR3 is TGTGCCAGCAGCAGAGGTTCCTCTGGTGAGCAGTTCTTC. Translated, it gives CASSRGSSGEQFF.

This CDR3 reads CATSAAGIRTEAFF. CDR3 sequence (DNA): TGTGCCACCAGTGCTGCGGGGATTCGGACTGAAGCTTTCTTT. The chain carries TRBV24-1 and TRBJ1-1, with D unclear. The CDR3 sequence is 14 residues long. Germline V gives CDR1 KGHDR, CDR2 SFDVKD. V lost 5 bases to trimming and J lost 5 bases, with 14 bases between them.

CDR3 sequence reads: CAITPDTYNSPLHF. DNA of the CDR3: TGTGCCATCACACCCGACACTTATAATTCACCCCTCCACTTT. The chain carries TRBV10-3 and TRBJ1-6, with unresolved D. The CDR3 contains 14 residues. Germline CDR1 reads ENHRY; CDR2 reads SYGVKD. The germline V and J ends were trimmed by 7 bases and 4 bases, with 11 bases remaining between them.

The chain joins TRBV6-5 to TRBJ1-1; D unresolved. Trimming pared 7 bases from V and 12 bases from J, leaving 18 bases between. Germline V gene data show CDR1 as MNHEY and CDR2 as SVGAGI. CDR3 length: 12 residues. The CDR3 sequence is CASTRLSGITFF. For the CDR3, the DNA is TGTGCCAGCACTAGGCTTTCGGGGATAACTTTCTTT.

The chain recombines TRBV5-1 with TRBJ1-6; perhaps TRBD1 as D (6 bases). In germline, CDR1 is SGHRS, CDR2 YFSETQ. Trimming took off 1 base at V and 4 bases at J, with 15 bases between the two ends. The CDR3 is 17 amino acids. The CDR3 here is CASSLTDSYPYNSPLHF. DNA for the CDR3: TGCGCCAGCAGCTTGACGGACAGCTACCCATATAATTCACCCCTCCACTTT.

The CDR3 region is CASSLAGGSSYEQYF. Written as DNA, the CDR3 is TGTGCCAGCTCCCTTGCGGGCGGGAGCTCATACGAGCAGTACTTC. The rearrangement joins TRBV18 to TRBJ2-7; 7 nucleotides align to TRBD2. V gave up 6 bases and J gave up 4 bases; unmatched junction bases: 12. CDR3 length equals 15 residues. Per the germline V gene, CDR1 is KGHSH and CDR2 is LQKENI.

Of note for this clone: At one end the junction does not follow the germline gene, possibly because of a read error. The CDR3: CASSGLAGTYERYF. The CDR3 nucleotides are TGTGCCAGCAGTGGACTAGCGGGAACCTACGAGCGGTACTTC. The chain has TRBV27 and TRBJ2-7, with 12 bases aligning to TRBD2. This CDR3 comprises 14 residues. CDR1 and CDR2 (germline): MNHEY, SMNVEV (reference sequence).

This CDR3 is CASSPRGASYEQYF. The CDR3 DNA reads TGTGCCAGTAGTCCCCGGGGGGCCTCCTACGAGCAGTACTTC. The chain has TRBV19 and TRBJ2-7; D perhaps matches TRBD2 (7 bases). V was pared by 5 bases and J by 0 bases, with 11 bases between. CDR1 is LNHDA and CDR2 is SQIVND in the germline V gene (reference sequence). The CDR3 has 14 amino acids.

This sequence joins TRBV27 and TRBJ2-1; the D gene is possibly TRBD2 (6 bases). CDR3 length: 15 residues. Germline V CDR1 and CDR2: MNHEY, SMNVEV (reference sequence). Trimming cost V 8 bases and J 6 bases, with 20 bases left between them. This chain's CDR3 is CASGDPGLGANEQFF. CDR3 DNA: TGTGCCAGCGGAGATCCGGGACTCGGGGCCAATGAGCAGTTCTTC.